This T cell receptor (beta chain) was captured in a study of siplizumab effects on memory and regulatory T cells. Regarding the study as a whole: Siplizumab significantly lowered the alloreactive sequences that could be traced to unstimulated CD4+ memory cells.

A remark on this clone: Its specificity is not known.

Profiling relied on immunoSEQ multiplex PCR, and the TCRdb table lists in-frame clones only, not all of them. The table lists tens of thousands of clones, 75% to 95% of them singletons. This CDR3 spans 12 amino acids. V trimming: 11 bases; J trimming: 2 bases; junction bases outside the gene matches: 5. Germline CDR1 is ENHRY and CDR2 is SYGVKD. The gene calls are TRBV10-3 and TRBJ2-7; the match to TRBD1 covers 8 bases. Specimen: CD8+ T cells sorted from blood. The receptor was isolated from a human donor in good health. The CDR3 region has the DNA TGTGCCGCTACAGGGGGTCCCTACGAGCAGTACTTC. Protein sequence: CAATGGPYEQYF.